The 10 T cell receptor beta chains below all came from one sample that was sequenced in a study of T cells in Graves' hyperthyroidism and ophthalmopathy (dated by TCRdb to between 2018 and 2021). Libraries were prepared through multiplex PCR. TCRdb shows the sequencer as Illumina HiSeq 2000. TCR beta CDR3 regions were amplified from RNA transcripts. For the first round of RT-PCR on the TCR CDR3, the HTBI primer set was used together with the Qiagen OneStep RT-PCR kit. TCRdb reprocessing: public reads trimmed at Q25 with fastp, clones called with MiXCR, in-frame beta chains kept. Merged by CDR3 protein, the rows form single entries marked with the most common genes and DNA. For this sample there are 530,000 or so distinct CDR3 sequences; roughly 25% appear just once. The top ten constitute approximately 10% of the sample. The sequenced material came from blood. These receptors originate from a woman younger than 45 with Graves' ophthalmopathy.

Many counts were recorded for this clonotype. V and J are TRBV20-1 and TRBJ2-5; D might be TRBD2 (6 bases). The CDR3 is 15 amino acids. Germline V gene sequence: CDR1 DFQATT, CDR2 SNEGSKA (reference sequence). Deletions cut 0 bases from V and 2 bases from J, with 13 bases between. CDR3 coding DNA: TGCAGTGCTAGAGAGGGAGGTTTCGGGCAAGAGACCCAGTACTTC. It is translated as CSAREGGFGQETQYF.

For the CDR3, the DNA is TGTGCCTGGAGTACTTATCCTCACACTGAAGCTTTCTTT. It codes for CAWSTYPHTEAFF. The J gene is TRBJ1-1, the V gene TRBV30; no clear D gene. The ends were cut back, 2 bases at V and 3 bases at J, with 10 bases in the middle. Germline V lookup: CDR1 GTSNPN, CDR2 SVGIG (reference sequence). The CDR3 is made up of 13 amino acids. Using reference TRBV30 and TRBJ1-1 for the parts outside the CDR3, the full variable domain is SQTIHQWPATLVQPVGSPLSLECTVEGTSNPNLYWYRQAAGRGLQLLFYSVGIGQISSEVPQNLSASRPQDRQFILSSKKLLLSDSGFYLCAWSTYPHTEAFFGQGTRLTVV.

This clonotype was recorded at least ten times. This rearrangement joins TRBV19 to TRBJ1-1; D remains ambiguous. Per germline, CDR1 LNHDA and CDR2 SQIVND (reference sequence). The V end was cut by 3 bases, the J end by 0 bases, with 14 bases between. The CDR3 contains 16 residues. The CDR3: CASSMEQIRMNTEAFF. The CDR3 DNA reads TGTGCCAGTAGTATGGAACAGATCCGTATGAACACTGAAGCTTTCTTT.

DNA for the CDR3: TGTGCCTGGAGGGGCCTGGGACAGCACTCCTACGAGCAGTACTTC. This gives the protein CAWRGLGQHSYEQYF. This chain joins TRBV30 and TRBJ2-7, with 7 bases lining up with TRBD1. Losses at the gene ends were 3 bases for V and 0 bases for J; bases not matched to a gene: 8. There are 15 residues in the CDR3. The germline V gene has CDR1 GTSNPN and CDR2 SVGIG (reference sequence).

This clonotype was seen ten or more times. The CDR3 sequence is CASSQDRTGSGFNQPQHF. Here the CDR3 DNA reads TGCGCCAGCAGCCAAGATCGAACTGGGTCCGGCTTCAATCAGCCCCAGCATTTT. The rearrangement links TRBV4-1 to TRBJ1-5; no reliable D call. The V end was cut by 0 bases, the J end by 3 bases, with 18 bases between. There are 18 residues in the CDR3. Germline assignment: CDR1 MGHRA and CDR2 YSYEKL.

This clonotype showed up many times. The CDR3 nucleotides read TGTGCCAGCAGTCTGCAGGGACTCAATCAGCCCCAGCATTTT. Protein sequence: CASSLQGLNQPQHF. J is TRBJ1-5 and V is TRBV6-5; D is possibly TRBD1 (5 bases). Trimming removed 5 bases at V and 3 bases at J, with 11 bases between. The CDR3 runs 14 residues. The germline V gene has CDR1 MNHEY and CDR2 SVGAGI.

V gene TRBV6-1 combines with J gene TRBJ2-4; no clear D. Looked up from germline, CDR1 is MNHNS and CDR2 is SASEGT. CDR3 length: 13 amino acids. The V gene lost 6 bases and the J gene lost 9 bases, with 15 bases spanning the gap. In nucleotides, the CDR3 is TGTGCCAGCAGAGAAAGTCGATTTGTCATTCAGTACTTC. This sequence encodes CASRESRFVIQYF.

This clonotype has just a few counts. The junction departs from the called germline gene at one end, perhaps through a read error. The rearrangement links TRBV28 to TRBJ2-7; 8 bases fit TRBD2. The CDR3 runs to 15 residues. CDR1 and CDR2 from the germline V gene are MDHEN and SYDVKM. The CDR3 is CACSSSGTRTYEQYF. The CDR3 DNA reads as TGTGCCTGCAGCTCTTCCGGGACTAGAACCTACGAGCAGTACTTC.

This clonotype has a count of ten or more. This CDR3 is CAISVSVARQETQYF. CDR3 in DNA: TGTGCCATCAGTGTTAGTGTCGCACGTCAAGAGACCCAGTACTTC. The rearrangement joins TRBV10-3 to TRBJ2-5; D not certain. From germline, CDR1 is ENHRY and CDR2 SYGVKD. This CDR3 has 15 residues. Trimming took 4 bases from V and 2 from J, leaving 14 bases between them.

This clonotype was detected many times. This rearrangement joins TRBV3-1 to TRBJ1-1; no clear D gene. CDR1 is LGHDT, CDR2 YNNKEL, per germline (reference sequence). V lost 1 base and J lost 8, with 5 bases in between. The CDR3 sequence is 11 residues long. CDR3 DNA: TGTGCCAGCAGCCAAGGGGAAGAAGCTTTCTTT. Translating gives CASSQGEEAFF.